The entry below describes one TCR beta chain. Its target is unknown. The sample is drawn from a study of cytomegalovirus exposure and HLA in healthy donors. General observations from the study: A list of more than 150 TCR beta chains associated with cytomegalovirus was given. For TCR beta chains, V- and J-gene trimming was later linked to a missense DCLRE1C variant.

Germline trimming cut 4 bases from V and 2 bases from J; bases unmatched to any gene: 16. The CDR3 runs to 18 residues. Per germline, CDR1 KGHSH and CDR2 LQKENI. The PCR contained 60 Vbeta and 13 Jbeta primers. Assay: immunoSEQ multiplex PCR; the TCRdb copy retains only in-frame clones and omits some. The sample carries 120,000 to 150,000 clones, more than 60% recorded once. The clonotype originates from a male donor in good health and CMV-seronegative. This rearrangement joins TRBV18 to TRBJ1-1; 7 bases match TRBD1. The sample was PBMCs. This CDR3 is CASSHLPLTGDRNTEAFF. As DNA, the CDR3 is TGTGCCAGCTCACACCTCCCCCTAACAGGGGACAGAAACACTGAAGCTTTCTTT.